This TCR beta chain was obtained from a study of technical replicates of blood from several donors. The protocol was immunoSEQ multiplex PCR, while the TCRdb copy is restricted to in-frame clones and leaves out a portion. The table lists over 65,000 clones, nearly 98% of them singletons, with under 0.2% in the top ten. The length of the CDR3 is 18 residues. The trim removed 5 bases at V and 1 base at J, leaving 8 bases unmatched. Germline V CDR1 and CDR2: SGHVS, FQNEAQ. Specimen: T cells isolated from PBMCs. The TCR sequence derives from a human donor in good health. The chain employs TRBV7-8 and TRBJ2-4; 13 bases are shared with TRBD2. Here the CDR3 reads CASSPGLAGEAAKNIQYF. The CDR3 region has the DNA TGTGCCAGCAGCCCCGGACTAGCGGGAGAGGCGGCCAAAAACATTCAGTACTTC. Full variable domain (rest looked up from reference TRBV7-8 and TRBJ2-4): GAGVSQSPRYKVAKRGQDVALRCDPISGHVSLFWYQQALGQGPEFLTYFQNEAQLDKSGLPSDRFFAERPEGSVSTLKIQRTQQEDSAVYLCASSPGLAGEAAKNIQYFGAGTRLSVL.